The clone carrying this T cell receptor (beta chain) occurred many times. The data are from a study of molecular identifiers for immune sequencing clone quantification. This CDR3 has 19 amino acids. The V segment lost 3 bases and the J segment 1 base; nucleotides outside the gene matches: 15. Methods described previously, with TCR primers listed, were used for bulk TCR libraries. TCRdb re-analysed the PCR reads in MiXCR, keeping a single row per CDR3 protein. This sample has around 100,000 distinct CDR3 sequences, with around 37% found just once. This TCR derives from a human donor in good health. Some libraries in this study had Jurkat cell RNA spiked in. The chain uses TRBV12-3 or TRBV12-4 and TRBJ1-3; 7 nucleotides line up with TRBD1. The sequenced material came from naive CD8+ T cells from blood, with Jurkat cell RNA spiked in. Stated subset: FACS-sorted CD8+CD4-CCR7+CD45RA+ naive T cells. CDR3 sequence reads: CASSFGFLDRKPSGNTIYF. CDR3 in DNA: TGTGCCAGCAGTTTCGGTTTTCTGGACAGGAAACCTTCTGGAAACACCATATATTTT.